This T cell receptor (beta chain) was recovered during a study of patients and donors after allogeneic stem cell transplantation. Using its own MiXCR run on the RT-PCR reads, TCRdb lists one record per CDR3 protein. The data hold about 24,000 distinct CDR3 sequences, with roughly 43% observed a single time. The CDR3 totals 17 residues. The TCR comes from a human donor who was either an allogeneic HSCT recipient or a stem cell or donor lymphocyte infusion donor (not recorded which). It is not recorded whose cells these are; they may come from a transplant donor. The material sequenced was blood, either unsorted or a sorted T cell fraction (not recorded which). The genes are TRBV21-1 and TRBJ1-6; no DNA check was done on the table's D call, TRBD1. TRBV21-1 is a pseudogene. The CDR3 DNA reads TGTGCCAGCAGCATCAATTCTCCGGGACAGCTGGATTCACCCCTCCACTTT. Translated, it gives CASSINSPGQLDSPLHF.